This T cell receptor (beta chain) stems from a study of early stage breast cancer tumors. V was pared by 5 bases and J by 7 bases, with 17 bases between. The V gene's germline CDR1 is SGHNT and CDR2 YENEEA. This CDR3 region has 14 residues. Profiled with immunoSEQ multiplex PCR; TCRdb holds only in-frame clones, not every one. The sample holds about 14,000 clones, over 60% seen once. Input material: normal breast tissue next to the tumor. The receptor was derived from a person aged 50-59 years with breast cancer. The rearrangement uses TRBV11-3 and TRBJ1-1; perhaps TRBD1 as D (5 bases). Here the CDR3 reads CASSPHGGANEAFF. CDR3 sequence (DNA): TGTGCCAGCAGCCCTCACGGAGGGGCCAATGAAGCTTTCTTT.